Shown below are 32 T cell receptor beta chains from a single sample sequenced in a study of T cell changes during pregnancy in multiple sclerosis. The table came from immunoSEQ multiplex PCR; TCRdb's copy has only in-frame clones and leaves some out. Of 85,000 to 130,000 clones in the sample, about 94% were seen once. The sample consisted of peripheral blood, taken before pregnancy. Receptor source: a female donor with multiple sclerosis, enrolled in a pregnancy study.

The V call is TRBV9, the J call TRBJ2-5; the match to TRBD2 covers 14 bases. The V segment lost 3 bases and the J segment 2 bases; nucleotides outside the gene matches: 15. CDR1 SGDLS and CDR2 YYNGEE come from the germline V gene. CDR3 length equals 20 residues. CDR3 nucleotides: TGTGCCAGCAGCGCCCGGTCCTGGACTAGCGGGGGGCGGGGTCAAGAGACCCAGTACTTC. It specifies CASSARSWTSGGRGQETQYF.

This chain links TRBV18 with TRBJ2-7; weak D call: TRBD2 (5 bases). Germline V gene lookup returns CDR1 KGHSH and CDR2 LQKENI. The CDR3 totals 15 residues. V was pared by 4 bases and J by 1 base, with 14 bases between. The chain's CDR3 is CASSRLATTSYEQYF. CDR3 DNA sequence: TGTGCCAGCTCACGTTTAGCGACCACATCCTACGAGCAGTACTTC.

This clone was seen only a few times. The chain combines TRBV2 with TRBJ1-2; 10 bases align to TRBD1. CDR3 length: 14 amino acids. Per the germline V gene, CDR1 is SNHLY and CDR2 is FYNNEI. V lost 4 bases, J lost 2 bases, and 1 base stayed unmatched. This chain's CDR3 is CASSGTGGNYGYTF. As DNA, the CDR3 is TGTGCCAGCAGTGGGACAGGGGGGAACTATGGCTACACCTTC.

The chain recombines TRBV27 with TRBJ1-5; perhaps TRBD1 as D (5 bases). V lost 3 bases to trimming and J lost 7 bases, with 16 bases between them. Per the germline V gene, CDR1 is MNHEY and CDR2 is SMNVEV (reference sequence). The CDR3 consists of 15 residues. CDR3 sequence: CASSLVGVGGQPQHF. Written as DNA, the CDR3 is TGTGCCAGCAGTTTGGTAGGGGTCGGGGGGCAGCCCCAGCATTTT.

The gene calls are TRBV11-2 and TRBJ2-7, with 9 positions matching TRBD2. CDR1 and CDR2 from the germline V gene are SGHAT and FQNNGV. Trimming cost V 11 bases and J 0 bases; bases outside gene matches: 2. The CDR3 consists of 12 residues. The CDR3 nucleotides are TGTGCCGGAGCGGGAGGCTCCTACGAGCAGTACTTC. Amino acids: CAGAGGSYEQYF.

This chain joins TRBV19 and TRBJ1-2; the D is unclear. The CDR3 runs 12 residues. Germline CDR1 and CDR2: LNHDA and SQIVND (reference sequence). V was pared by 5 bases and J by 5 bases, with 9 bases between. The CDR3 reads CASSEGLYGYTF. CDR3 DNA sequence: TGTGCCAGTAGTGAGGGCCTGTATGGCTACACCTTC.

The chain combines TRBV2 with TRBJ2-1, with 7 bases fitting TRBD1. The CDR3 loop spans 14 amino acids. Germline CDR1 is SNHLY and CDR2 is FYNNEI. J lost 3 bases, V lost 5 bases, and 4 bases had no gene match. The CDR3 DNA reads as TGTGCCAGCAGTAAGGGGGCGGTCTACAATGAGCAGTTCTTC. It yields the protein CASSKGAVYNEQFF.

The chain is built from TRBV29-1 and TRBJ2-3, with 13 bases identical to TRBD2. Germline V gene lookup returns CDR1 SQVTM and CDR2 ANQGSEA. The CDR3 consists of 14 residues. The V gene end was trimmed by 8 bases and the J gene end by 4 bases; junction bases not matched to a gene: 6. The CDR3 nucleotides read TGCAGCTCAGGACTAGCGGGAGCTGCAGATACGCAGTATTTT. It codes for CSSGLAGAADTQYF.

The rearrangement links TRBV19 to TRBJ2-7; 7 positions match TRBD1. This CDR3 comprises 14 residues. Germline CDR1 reads LNHDA; CDR2 reads SQIVND (reference sequence). V shed 5 bases, J shed 2 bases, and the junction held 6 bases outside the gene matches. The CDR3 spells CASSATGVAYEQYF. The CDR3 DNA reads as TGTGCCAGTAGTGCCACAGGGGTTGCCTACGAGCAGTACTTC.

This clone came up a few times. V is TRBV7-8 and J is TRBJ1-5, with TRBD1 matching 7 bases. This CDR3 spans 17 amino acids. Trimming cost V 2 bases and J 4 bases; bases outside gene matches: 11. Germline V gives CDR1 SGHVS, CDR2 FQNEAQ. CDR3: CASSLKGDSSRNQPQHF. In DNA, the CDR3 is TGTGCCAGCAGCTTAAAGGGGGACAGTAGTAGAAATCAGCCCCAGCATTTT.

The chain is built from TRBV27 and TRBJ2-7, with D maybe TRBD2 (6 bases). The CDR3 loop spans 14 amino acids. V was clipped by 3 bases and J by 2 bases, with 11 bases between them. Germline V gene data show CDR1 as MNHEY and CDR2 as SMNVEV (reference sequence). The CDR3: CASSFGSGPYEQYF. CDR3 bases: TGTGCCAGCAGTTTCGGTAGCGGCCCCTACGAGCAGTACTTC.

This chain links TRBV29-1 with TRBJ1-1; D is uncertain. V was shortened by 8 bases and J by 1 base, with 17 bases between the two germline ends. This CDR3 has 14 amino acids. Germline assignment: CDR1 SQVTM and CDR2 ANQGSEA. In DNA form, the CDR3 reads TGCAGCTCTTGGGCCGAGTCGTCGAACACTGAAGCTTTCTTT. This translates into CSSWAESSNTEAFF.

The CDR3 nucleotides are TGTGCCAGCAGTTACAGGCAGGGGAGAAGCCAGCATTTT. Protein product: CASSYRQGRSQHF. The rearrangement links TRBV27 to TRBJ1-5, with D possibly being TRBD1 (6 bases). From germline, CDR1 is MNHEY and CDR2 SMNVEV (reference sequence). Between the trimmed V and J ends, which lost 4 bases and 12 bases, there was a span of 16 bases. CDR3 length equals 13 residues.

The chain employs TRBV10-3 and TRBJ2-3; 8 bases are shared with TRBD2. Trimming at V came to 4 bases and at J to 0 bases, leaving 0 bases not matched to a gene. CDR3 length: 14 amino acids. The germline V gene has CDR1 ENHRY and CDR2 SYGVKD. The CDR3 DNA sequence: TGTGCCATCAGTGCTAGCGGGAGCACAGATACGCAGTATTTT. Translating it yields CAISASGSTDTQYF.

This clone was found a few times. The chain recombines TRBV5-1 with TRBJ2-5; D is possibly TRBD1 (6 bases). Per germline, CDR1 SGHRS and CDR2 YFSETQ. Trimming stripped 0 bases from V and 3 bases from J, with 12 bases between. CDR3 length equals 15 residues. This CDR3 is CASSLEEPGEETQYF. In DNA, the CDR3 is TGCGCCAGCAGCTTGGAGGAGCCAGGGGAAGAGACCCAGTACTTC.

The chain couples TRBV5-4 to TRBJ1-1; possible D gene TRBD1, 5 bases. CDR3 length: 13 amino acids. From germline, CDR1 is SGHNT and CDR2 YYREEE (reference sequence). The V end was cut by 1 base, the J end by 6 bases, with 10 bases between. Written as DNA, the CDR3 is TGTGCCAGCAGCTTGAGTAGGGGCGCTGAAGCTTTCTTT. It specifies CASSLSRGAEAFF.

This clone appeared once. The gene calls are TRBV11-2 and TRBJ2-7, with 9 bases identical to TRBD2. V shed 0 bases and J 3 bases; nucleotides not matched to a gene: 9. The CDR3 length is 17 residues. CDR1 is SGHAT and CDR2 is FQNNGV in the germline V gene. Written as DNA, the CDR3 is TGTGCCAGCAGCTTAGACCGTAGCGGGAGTGGGTTCTACGAGCAGTACTTC. This sequence encodes CASSLDRSGSGFYEQYF.

The chain has TRBV7-9 and TRBJ2-7; a possible D gene is TRBD1 (6 bases). This CDR3 region has 17 residues. V lost 0 bases and J 0 bases, leaving 15 bases between the germline ends. Per the germline V gene, CDR1 is SEHNR and CDR2 is FQNEAQ (reference sequence). The CDR3 DNA reads as TGTGCCAGCAGCTTAGCGGGGGCCGGCGGAGGCTCCTACGAGCAGTACTTC. Protein: CASSLAGAGGGSYEQYF. Using reference TRBV7-9 and TRBJ2-7 for the parts outside the CDR3, the full variable domain is DTGVSQNPRHKITKRGQNVTFRCDPISEHNRLYWYRQTLGQGPEFLTYFQNEAQLEKSRLLSDRFSAERPKGSFSTLEIQRTEQGDSAMYLCASSLAGAGGGSYEQYFGPGTRLTVT.

The V gene is TRBV4-1, the J gene TRBJ2-2; a possible D gene is TRBD2 (6 bases). With 0 bases removed from V and 6 bases from J, the gap between germline ends came to 11 bases. Germline CDR1 and CDR2: MGHRA and YSYEKL. This CDR3 comprises 15 residues. The CDR3 coding sequence is TGCGCCAGCAGCCAAGACCTCCCGGGGGCCGGGGAGCTGTTTTTT. This translates into CASSQDLPGAGELFF.

The chain couples TRBV4-1 to TRBJ1-6, with 7 nucleotides matching TRBD1. This CDR3 has 16 amino acids. Trimming at V came to 0 bases and at J to 9 bases, leaving 8 bases not matched to a gene. CDR1 and CDR2 from the germline V gene are MGHRA and YSYEKL. The CDR3: CASSQDPGQGGSPLHF. CDR3 coding DNA: TGCGCCAGCAGCCAAGATCCGGGGCAGGGGGGTTCACCCCTCCACTTT.

This clone was detected once. V is TRBV30 and J is TRBJ2-2; 8 bases align to TRBD1. J gave up 3 bases and V 3 bases, and 6 bases lay outside the gene matches. This CDR3 has 15 amino acids. Germline V gene data show CDR1 as GTSNPN and CDR2 as SVGIG (reference sequence). CDR3 bases: TGTGCCTGGAGAGGTACAGGGGGAGACACCGGGGAGCTGTTTTTT. This encodes CAWRGTGGDTGELFF.

J is TRBJ1-2 and V is TRBV4-2; 7 positions agree with TRBD1. The CDR3 has 16 amino acids. With 0 bases clipped from V and 3 bases from J, the junction kept 7 bases outside the gene matches. Looked up from germline, CDR1 is LGHNA and CDR2 is YNFKEQ. CDR3 bases: TGTGCCAGCAGCCAAGACCCAGGACAGGATGACTATGGCTACACCTTC. Translating gives CASSQDPGQDDYGYTF.

CDR3 DNA sequence: TGCCCCCCCGGGCGGGCACAACTTAACTATGGCTACACCTTC. Translating gives CPPGRAQLNYGYTF. The rearrangement uses TRBV23-1 and TRBJ1-2; D unclear. Being an ORF, TRBV23-1 has a function that is uncertain. CDR3 length: 14 amino acids.

The V and J genes are TRBV6-1 and TRBJ1-1; a weak D match, TRBD1 (6 bases). The CDR3 consists of 15 residues. Trimming stripped 6 bases from V and 6 bases from J, with 20 bases between. The germline V gene has CDR1 MNHNS and CDR2 SASEGT. CDR3 nucleotide sequence: TGTGCCAGCAGGGGGGCGGGGGCAGGGGAATCTGAAGCTTTCTTT. It encodes CASRGAGAGESEAFF.

This rearrangement joins TRBV27 to TRBJ1-2, with TRBD1 as a possible D gene (5 bases). CDR1 is MNHEY, CDR2 SMNVEV, per germline (reference sequence). This CDR3 is 15 amino acids long. The V and J ends lost 5 bases and 3 bases respectively, with 16 bases between them. The DNA of the CDR3 is TGTGCCAGCAGTGCCGCCGGGACTTTGGACTATGGCTACACCTTC. Its translation is CASSAAGTLDYGYTF.

This chain links TRBV5-1 with TRBJ2-7; 9 bases are shared with TRBD2. Germline V CDR1 and CDR2: SGHRS, YFSETQ. V lost 1 base to trimming and J lost 0 bases; unmatched junction nucleotides: 8. There are 17 residues in the CDR3. The CDR3 reads CASSLRSTSGHSYEQYF. The CDR3 nucleotides read TGCGCCAGCAGCTTGCGATCGACTAGCGGACACTCCTACGAGCAGTACTTC.

The gene calls are TRBV19 and TRBJ2-7; 7 nucleotides align to TRBD1. The CDR3 extends over 13 amino acids. From germline, CDR1 is LNHDA and CDR2 SQIVND (reference sequence). V was clipped by 5 bases and J by 0 bases; unmatched bases: 1. CDR3 in DNA: TGTGCCAGTAGTTCAGGGGGCTCCTACGAGCAGTACTTC. Translated, it gives CASSSGGSYEQYF.

J is TRBJ2-1 and V is TRBV5-6; D may be TRBD1 (5 bases). Germline V gene lookup returns CDR1 SGHDT and CDR2 YYEEEE. V was pared by 4 bases and J by 10 bases, with 12 bases between. This CDR3 region has 12 residues. The CDR3 sequence: CASSTTVEEQFF. For the CDR3, the DNA is TGTGCCAGCAGCACGACAGTTGAAGAGCAGTTCTTC.

V gene TRBV6-5 combines with J gene TRBJ2-1; D perhaps matches TRBD1 (6 bases). V shed 2 bases and J shed 6 bases, with 8 bases lying between them. CDR1 is MNHEY, CDR2 SVGAGI, per germline. This CDR3 is built from 13 residues. The CDR3 region is CASSYSRGNEQFF. In DNA, the CDR3 is TGTGCCAGCAGTTACAGCAGGGGCAATGAGCAGTTCTTC.

The gene calls are TRBV28 and TRBJ1-3, with a tentative D call TRBD1 (5 bases). CDR3 length: 13 residues. The V and J ends lost 5 bases and 11 bases respectively, with 16 bases between them. Germline lookup yields CDR1 MDHEN and CDR2 SYDVKM. The DNA for the CDR3 is TGTGCCAGCAGTCTACAGGTCGGAGCCTCCATATATTTT. Its protein product is CASSLQVGASIYF.

The chain is built from TRBV6-5 and TRBJ2-7; 10 nucleotides align to TRBD2. Germline V CDR1 and CDR2: MNHEY, SVGAGI. CDR3 length: 15 residues. V gave up 2 bases and J gave up 4 bases; unmatched junction bases: 5. The CDR3 region is CASSYGPAGGYEQYF. The CDR3 nucleotides read TGTGCCAGCAGTTACGGTCCAGCGGGAGGGTACGAGCAGTACTTC.

V usage is TRBV9 and J usage is TRBJ1-3, with D unresolved. Germline values: CDR1 SGDLS, CDR2 YYNGEE. With 0 bases removed from V and 2 bases from J, the gap between germline ends came to 12 bases. The CDR3 covers 16 residues. CDR3 sequence (DNA): TGTGCCAGCAGCGTAGGGCTTACAAAAACTGGAAACACCATATATTTT. Translated: CASSVGLTKTGNTIYF. Supplemented by reference TRBV9 and TRBJ1-3, the full variable domain reads DSGVTQTPKHLITATGQRVTLRCSPRSGDLSVYWYQQSLDQGLQFLIQYYNGEERAKGNILERFSAQQFPDLHSELNLSSLELGDSALYFCASSVGLTKTGNTIYFGEGSWLTVV.